This TCR beta chain emerged from a study of somatic mutations in cytotoxic T cells in rheumatoid arthritis. Across the study: It was right after diagnosis, before any treatment, that patient blood (30 ml EDTA) was drawn.

The table came from immunoSEQ multiplex PCR; TCRdb's copy has only in-frame clones and leaves some out. The sample carries more than 10,000 clones, 65% to 85% recorded once. Findings and caveats of the study: Comparison of CD8+ T-cell clonality between rheumatoid arthritis patients and age-matched healthy controls yielded no significant difference.

V trimming: 4 bases; J trimming: 2 bases; junction bases outside the gene matches: 4. Germline V CDR1 and CDR2: SGHRS, YFSETQ. This CDR3 is built from 16 residues. Regarding this clone: Its antigen remains unknown.

Sequencing was performed on CD8+ T cells sorted from blood. The clonotype was recovered from an adult with rheumatoid arthritis. V is TRBV5-1 and J is TRBJ2-3, with 13 bases that match TRBD2. The CDR3 spells CASSKGTSGATDTQYF. CDR3 DNA: TGCGCCAGCAGCAAGGGGACTAGCGGGGCCACAGATACGCAGTATTTT.